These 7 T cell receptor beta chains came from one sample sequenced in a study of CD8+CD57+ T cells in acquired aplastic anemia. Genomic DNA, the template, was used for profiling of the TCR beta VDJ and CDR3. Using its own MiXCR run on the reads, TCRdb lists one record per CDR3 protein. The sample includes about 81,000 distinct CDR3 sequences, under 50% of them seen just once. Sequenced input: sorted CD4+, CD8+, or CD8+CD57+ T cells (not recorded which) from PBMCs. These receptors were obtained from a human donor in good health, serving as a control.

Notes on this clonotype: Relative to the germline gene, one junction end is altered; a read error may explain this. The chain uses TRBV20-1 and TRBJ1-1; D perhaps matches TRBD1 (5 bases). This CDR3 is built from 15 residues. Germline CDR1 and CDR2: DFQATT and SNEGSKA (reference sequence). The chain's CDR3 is CSARVAGAYATEAFF. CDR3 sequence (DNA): TGCAGTGCTAGAGTCGCCGGGGCCTATGCCACTGAGGCTTTCTTT.

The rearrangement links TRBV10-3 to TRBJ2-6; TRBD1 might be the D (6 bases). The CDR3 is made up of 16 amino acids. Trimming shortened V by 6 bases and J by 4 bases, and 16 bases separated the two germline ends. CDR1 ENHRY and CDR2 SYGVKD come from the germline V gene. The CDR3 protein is CAISHPTGSGANVLTF. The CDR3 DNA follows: TGTGCCATCAGCCACCCCACAGGGTCCGGGGCCAACGTCCTGACTTTC.

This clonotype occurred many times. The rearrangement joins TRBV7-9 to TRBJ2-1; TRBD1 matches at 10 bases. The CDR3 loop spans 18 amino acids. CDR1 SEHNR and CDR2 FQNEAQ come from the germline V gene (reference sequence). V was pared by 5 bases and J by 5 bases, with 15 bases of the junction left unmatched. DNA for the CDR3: TGTGCCAGCAGCGGTAGCAAAGGCCGGGACAGGGGAAACAATGAGCAGTTCTTC. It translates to CASSGSKGRDRGNNEQFF.

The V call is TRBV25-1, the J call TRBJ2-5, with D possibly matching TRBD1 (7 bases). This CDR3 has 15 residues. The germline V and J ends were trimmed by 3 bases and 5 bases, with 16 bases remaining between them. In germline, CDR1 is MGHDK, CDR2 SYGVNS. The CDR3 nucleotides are TGTGCCAGCAGTGACGGACAGGAGGGGCTCGAGACCCAGTACTTC. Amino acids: CASSDGQEGLETQYF.

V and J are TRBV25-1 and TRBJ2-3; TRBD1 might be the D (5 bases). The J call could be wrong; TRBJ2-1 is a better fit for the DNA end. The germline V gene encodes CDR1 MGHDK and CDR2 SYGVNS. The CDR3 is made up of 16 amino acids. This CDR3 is CASSDWGLGRGTEQFF. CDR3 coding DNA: TGTGCCAGCAGTGATTGGGGCTTAGGGCGAGGTACGGAGCAGTTCTTC.

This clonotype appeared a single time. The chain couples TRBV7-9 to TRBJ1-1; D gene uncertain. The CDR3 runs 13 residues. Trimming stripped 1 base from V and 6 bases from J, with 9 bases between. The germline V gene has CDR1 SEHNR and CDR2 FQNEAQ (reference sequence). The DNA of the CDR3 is TGTGCCAGCAGCTTAGATGAAGGTGCTGAAGCTTTCTTT. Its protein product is CASSLDEGAEAFF.

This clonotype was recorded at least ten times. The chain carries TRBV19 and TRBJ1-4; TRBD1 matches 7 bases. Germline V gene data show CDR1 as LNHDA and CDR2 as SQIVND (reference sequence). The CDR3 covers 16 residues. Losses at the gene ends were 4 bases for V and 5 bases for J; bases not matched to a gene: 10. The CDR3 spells CASSTSSRDRNEKLFF. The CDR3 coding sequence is TGTGCCAGTAGTACTTCCTCCCGGGACAGAAATGAAAAACTGTTTTTT. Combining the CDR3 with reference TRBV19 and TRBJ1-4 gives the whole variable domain DGGITQSPKYLFRKEGQNVTLSCEQNLNHDAMYWYRQDPGQGLRLIYYSQIVNDFQKGDIAEGYSVSREKKESFPLTVTSAQKNPTAFYLCASSTSSRDRNEKLFFGSGTQLSVL.